This passage covers 30 T cell receptor beta chains from one sample sequenced in a study of low-dose radiotherapy and immunotherapy resistance in tumors. First-strand cDNA relied on TRAV- and TRBV-specific primers spanning alpha and beta chains. TCR amplification involved 20 to 25 PCR cycles with a constant-region primer and V-primer adapter. TCRdb recomputed calls from the reads with MiXCR, one row per CDR3 protein. The data contain 8,500 to 14,000 distinct CDR3 sequences, more than 55% of them seen just once; the ten biggest clones take up 10% to 15%. Receptor source: a human donor with advanced metastatic prostate, ovarian, gallbladder or colorectal cancer (not recorded which). This table probably holds off-target reads from a library built for another chain.

There are a few counts of this clonotype. The chain is built from TRBV28 and TRBJ1-6, with D hard to call. The V and J ends lost 7 bases and 8 bases respectively, with 9 bases between them. The germline V gene encodes CDR1 MDHEN and CDR2 SYDVKM. The CDR3 loop spans 12 amino acids. The CDR3 loop is CASNWVDSPLHF. DNA of the CDR3: TGTGCCAGCAACTGGGTCGATTCACCCCTCCACTTT.

The CDR3 protein is CASSVGGTGGETQYF. For the CDR3, the DNA is TGTGCCAGCAGCGTAGGTGGGACAGGCGGGGAGACCCAGTACTTC. V is TRBV9 and J is TRBJ2-5, with 8 bases that match TRBD1. The V gene end was trimmed by 0 bases and the J gene end by 5 bases; junction bases not matched to a gene: 6. This CDR3 region has 15 residues. Germline V gives CDR1 SGDLS, CDR2 YYNGEE. The variable domain in full, completed from reference TRBV9 and TRBJ2-5, reads DSGVTQTPKHLITATGQRVTLRCSPRSGDLSVYWYQQSLDQGLQFLIQYYNGEERAKGNILERFSAQQFPDLHSELNLSSLELGDSALYFCASSVGGTGGETQYFGPGTRLLVL.

The chain carries TRBV29-1 and TRBJ2-5, with 11 bases identical to TRBD2. This CDR3 is 13 amino acids long. Germline CDR1 reads SQVTM; CDR2 reads ANQGSEA. After removal of 8 bases from V and 4 bases from J, the junction contained 6 bases not matched to a gene. CDR3 loop: CSINSGRGETQYF. For the CDR3, the DNA is TGCAGCATCAATAGCGGGAGGGGAGAGACCCAGTACTTC.

CDR3 in amino acids: CASSRDRATEAFF. The CDR3 DNA sequence: TGTGCCAGCAGTCGCGACAGGGCTACTGAAGCTTTCTTT. The chain carries TRBV28 and TRBJ1-1; 7 bases are a match to TRBD1. V lost 5 bases and J lost 5; bases outside the gene matches: 5. Germline V gene lookup returns CDR1 MDHEN and CDR2 SYDVKM. The CDR3 sequence is 13 residues long.

This chain joins TRBV7-2 and TRBJ2-5; D remains unclear. Per germline, CDR1 SGHTA and CDR2 FQGNSA. CDR3 length: 14 residues. V was pared by 0 bases and J by 3 bases, with 8 bases between. The CDR3 DNA follows: TGTGCCAGCAGCTTAGCGGGCAATAAAGAGACCCAGTACTTC. It yields the protein CASSLAGNKETQYF.

The chain recombines TRBV28 with TRBJ1-1; TRBD1 is a possible D gene (5 bases). The CDR3 length is 13 residues. V gave up 4 bases and J gave up 3 bases, with 9 bases separating them. Looked up from germline, CDR1 is MDHEN and CDR2 is SYDVKM. This chain's CDR3 is CASSWGGDTEAFF. The CDR3, as DNA: TGTGCCAGCAGTTGGGGAGGGGACACTGAAGCTTTCTTT.

V gene TRBV5-5 combines with J gene TRBJ2-1, with D hard to call. The germline V gene has CDR1 SGHKS and CDR2 YYEKEE (reference sequence). The CDR3 is 14 residues long. Trimming removed 2 bases from V and 5 bases from J, with 11 bases in between. The CDR3 here is CASSFSLWDNEQFF. CDR3 nucleotide sequence: TGTGCCAGCAGCTTTTCTCTGTGGGACAATGAGCAGTTCTTC.

In its sample, this clonotype was seen once. The rearrangement joins TRBV12-3 or TRBV12-4 to TRBJ2-1; 7 bases agree with TRBD1. The trim removed 8 bases at V and 0 bases at J, leaving 7 bases unmatched. The length of the CDR3 is 15 residues. CDR3 sequence: CASRTRTGSYNEQFF. The CDR3 DNA is TGTGCCAGCCGGACCCGGACAGGCTCCTACAATGAGCAGTTCTTC.

This chain joins TRBV10-3 and TRBJ1-2; a weak D match, TRBD1 (6 bases). The CDR3 is 14 amino acids. Deletions cut 8 bases from V and 3 bases from J, with 16 bases between. Germline CDR1 ENHRY, CDR2 SYGVKD. The CDR3 DNA follows: TGTGCCATCGGTTCGGCAGGGGTGGACTATGGCTACACCTTC. Its translation: CAIGSAGVDYGYTF.

The chain couples TRBV10-3 to TRBJ2-3; D gene uncertain. V was shortened by 0 bases and J by 1 base, with 5 bases between the two germline ends. The CDR3 length is 14 residues. Germline V gives CDR1 ENHRY, CDR2 SYGVKD. The CDR3 nucleotides read TGTGCCATCAGTGAGTCTGGCGGCACAGATACGCAGTATTTT. It encodes CAISESGGTDTQYF.

In this sample, this clonotype turned up a few times. V usage is TRBV4-1 and J usage is TRBJ1-1; possibly TRBD1 for D (5 bases). The germline V gene has CDR1 MGHRA and CDR2 YSYEKL. The CDR3 spans 13 residues. Trimming cost V 5 bases and J 1 base, with 8 bases left between them. The DNA of the CDR3 is TGCGCCAGCAGCGACGACAGGAACACTGAAGCTTTCTTT. As protein: CASSDDRNTEAFF.

This chain joins TRBV11-2 and TRBJ2-1, with TRBD1 identical over 7 bases. V was clipped by 4 bases and J by 4 bases; unmatched bases: 7. This CDR3 region has 15 residues. From germline, CDR1 is SGHAT and CDR2 FQNNGV. CDR3 DNA sequence: TGTGCCAGCAGCTCCAGACAGGGTCAGTACAATGAGCAGTTCTTC. Amino acid sequence: CASSSRQGQYNEQFF.

The chain combines TRBV7-3 with TRBJ2-2; D might be TRBD1 or TRBD2, each matching 5 bases. Germline V gene data show CDR1 as SGHTA and CDR2 as FQGTGA. The length of the CDR3 is 15 residues. V gave up 1 base and J gave up 7 bases, with 13 bases separating them. As DNA, the CDR3 is TGTGCCAGCAGCTTAATGCCTCGGGGCTTCGGGGAGCTGTTTTTT. As protein: CASSLMPRGFGELFF.

This clonotype appeared a single time. The gene calls are TRBV28 and TRBJ1-2; D gene uncertain. There are 13 residues in the CDR3. The germline V gene encodes CDR1 MDHEN and CDR2 SYDVKM. V dropped 3 bases and J dropped 2 bases, with 7 bases sitting between them. In nucleotides, the CDR3 is TGTGCCAGCAGTTTTAACGGGAACTATGGCTACACCTTC. Protein product: CASSFNGNYGYTF.

The J gene is TRBJ1-3, the V gene TRBV30, with TRBD1 identical over 7 bases. CDR1 and CDR2 from the germline V gene are GTSNPN and SVGIG (reference sequence). J was trimmed by 0 bases and V by 2 bases; bases with no gene match: 10. This CDR3 has 17 residues. CDR3 bases: TGTGCCTGGAGTCGGAGGGGGACAGAATTCTCTGGAAACACCATATATTTT. This codes for CAWSRRGTEFSGNTIYF.

The chain recombines TRBV20-1 with TRBJ1-1; unclear D gene. The CDR3 contains 14 residues. V was cut by 3 bases and J by 2 bases, with 13 bases left in between. Germline loops: CDR1 DFQATT, CDR2 SNEGSKA (reference sequence). CDR3 sequence: CSASGWVSNTEAFF. The DNA for the CDR3 is TGCAGTGCTAGTGGGTGGGTGTCAAACACTGAAGCTTTCTTT.

The rearrangement uses TRBV4-1 and TRBJ1-1; D is unclear. The CDR3 loop spans 14 amino acids. Trimming removed 0 bases from V and 5 bases from J, with 10 bases in between. From germline, CDR1 is MGHRA and CDR2 YSYEKL. In DNA, the CDR3 is TGCGCCAGCAGCCAAGACCCGGTGCGGACTGAAGCTTTCTTT. This sequence encodes CASSQDPVRTEAFF.

This clonotype was found a few times. This chain connects TRBV19 to TRBJ1-5, with D possibly TRBD1 on 6 matching bases. CDR1 LNHDA and CDR2 SQIVND come from the germline V gene (reference sequence). The CDR3 covers 14 residues. The V and J ends lost 1 base and 2 bases respectively, with 6 bases between them. DNA for the CDR3: TGTGCCAGTAGTATAGCAGGGGGCAATCAGCCCCAGCATTTT. Translated: CASSIAGGNQPQHF.

This clonotype was seen only once. The chain couples TRBV12-3 or TRBV12-4 to TRBJ2-3; TRBD1 aligns across 7 bases. The CDR3 covers 19 residues. Losses at the gene ends were 5 bases for V and 3 bases for J; bases not matched to a gene: 20. CDR3 amino acids: CASSHTFGARQGRTDTQYF. The CDR3, as DNA: TGTGCCAGCAGTCACACCTTTGGTGCCCGACAGGGTAGAACAGATACGCAGTATTTT.

The chain links TRBV12-3 or TRBV12-4 to TRBJ1-3, with D tentatively TRBD1 (6 bases). The V gene lost 4 bases and the J gene lost 1 base, with 14 bases spanning the gap. This CDR3 contains 16 residues. As DNA, the CDR3 is TGTGCCAGCAGTTCCAATACAGGGATTTCTGGAAACACCATATATTTT. Translating gives CASSSNTGISGNTIYF.

The rearrangement links TRBV5-6 to TRBJ2-3; TRBD2 matches 7 bases. J was trimmed by 6 bases and V by 0 bases; bases with no gene match: 16. CDR1 and CDR2 from the germline V gene are SGHDT and YYEEEE. The CDR3 covers 18 residues. CDR3 sequence: CASSLEGLVSRDADTQYF. CDR3 nucleotides: TGTGCCAGCAGCTTGGAAGGACTAGTAAGTAGAGATGCGGATACGCAGTATTTT. Full variable domain (outside the CDR3, taken from reference TRBV5-6 and TRBJ2-3): DAGVTQSPTHLIKTRGQQVTLRCSPKSGHDTVSWYQQALGQGPQFIFQYYEEEERQRGNFPDRFSGHQFPNYSSELNVNALLLGDSALYLCASSLEGLVSRDADTQYFGPGTRLTVL.

The chain links TRBV19 to TRBJ2-4; D perhaps matches TRBD2 (5 bases). V lost 3 bases and J lost 1, with 13 bases in between. The CDR3 runs 16 residues. Per germline, CDR1 LNHDA and CDR2 SQIVND (reference sequence). CDR3 loop: CASSMHKGVAKNIQYF. CDR3 nucleotides: TGTGCCAGTAGTATGCACAAGGGAGTGGCCAAAAACATTCAGTACTTC.

The chain carries TRBV12-3 or TRBV12-4 and TRBJ1-1; D call uncertain. Trimming shortened V by 6 bases and J by 2 bases, and 7 bases separated the two germline ends. There are 12 residues in the CDR3. In DNA form, the CDR3 reads TGTGCCAGCAGCCCTGAAAACACTGAAGCTTTCTTT. Translation: CASSPENTEAFF.

This chain connects TRBV10-1 to TRBJ2-1; 9 bases are shared with TRBD2. Germline V CDR1 and CDR2: WNHNN, SYGVQD (reference sequence). The ends lost 5 bases at V and 6 bases at J; junction bases unmatched: 2. The CDR3 is 13 residues long. The CDR3 DNA follows: TGCGCCAGCAGTAATAGCGGGAGCAATGAGCAGTTCTTC. It specifies CASSNSGSNEQFF.

This chain joins TRBV6-2 or TRBV6-3 and TRBJ2-3; 10 bases are shared with TRBD2. The junction had 7 bases not matched to a gene; V was cut back by 5 bases and J by 2 bases. CDR3 size: 16 residues. CDR1 is MNHEY, CDR2 SVGEGT, per germline. CDR3 residues: CASSDRTSGYTDTQYF. CDR3 DNA: TGTGCCAGCAGTGACCGGACTAGCGGTTACACAGATACGCAGTATTTT.

V and J are TRBV6-2 or TRBV6-3 and TRBJ2-7, with D possibly matching TRBD1 (5 bases). This CDR3 region has 13 residues. Germline V lookup: CDR1 MNHEY, CDR2 SVGEGT. V lost 2 bases and J lost 7, with 12 bases in between. CDR3 in amino acids: CASSYGAVMEQYF. In DNA form, the CDR3 reads TGTGCCAGCAGTTACGGGGCCGTTATGGAGCAGTACTTC.

V and J are TRBV28 and TRBJ1-2; D not resolved. Per germline, CDR1 MDHEN and CDR2 SYDVKM. CDR3 length: 14 amino acids. With 2 bases removed from V and 3 bases from J, the gap between germline ends came to 10 bases. The CDR3 loop is CASSLRSGYYGYTF. The CDR3 DNA is TGTGCCAGCAGTTTAAGGTCGGGATACTATGGCTACACCTTC.

This chain joins TRBV3-1 and TRBJ2-5, with TRBD2 identical over 9 bases. This CDR3 has 19 amino acids. V lost 1 base and J lost 2; bases outside the gene matches: 14. Per the germline V gene, CDR1 is LGHDT and CDR2 is YNNKEL (reference sequence). The CDR3 here is CASSQGQAGGIIIQETQYF. In nucleotides, the CDR3 is TGTGCCAGCAGCCAAGGACAAGCGGGGGGAATCATTATACAAGAGACCCAGTACTTC.

For the CDR3, the DNA is TGTGCCAGCACGGGCTTAGGGAGCCAGGGATCCTATGGCTACACCTTC. Translation gives CASTGLGSQGSYGYTF. The chain has TRBV6-6 and TRBJ1-2; TRBD1 is a possible D gene (5 bases). The CDR3 is 16 amino acids. The V end lost 7 bases, the J end lost 4 bases, and 22 bases lay between the germline ends. Germline values: CDR1 MNHNY, CDR2 SVGAGI (reference sequence).

V is TRBV11-1 and J is TRBJ2-7, with 8 bases that match TRBD2. The CDR3 runs 16 residues. Germline V gene data show CDR1 as SGHAT and CDR2 as FQDESV (reference sequence). With 2 bases clipped from V and 3 bases from J, the junction kept 9 bases outside the gene matches. CDR3: CASSLFRLAGIYEQYF. In DNA, the CDR3 is TGTGCCAGCAGCTTATTTCGGTTAGCGGGGATCTACGAGCAGTACTTC.